The 6 T cell receptor beta chains below all came from one sample that was sequenced in a study of T cell changes during pregnancy in multiple sclerosis (dated 2019 in TCRdb). The library relied on the immunoSEQ multiplex PCR assay. TCRdb mirrors the immuneACCESS table, restricted to in-frame sequences. Some clones are absent from its copies; in checked studies, under half trace to an unresolved V gene, and the reason for the others is unknown. The sample contains more than 25,000 clones, approximately 90% of them found a single time. Around 10% of the sample is taken by the ten largest. The sequenced sample was CD8+ T cells from peripheral blood mononuclear cells, obtained in the third trimester of pregnancy. The receptors come from a female donor with multiple sclerosis, enrolled in a pregnancy study.

This chain uses TRBV7-9 with TRBJ2-2; D might be TRBD1 (6 bases). The CDR3 totals 16 residues. Germline V gives CDR1 SEHNR, CDR2 FQNEAQ (reference sequence). V lost 5 bases to trimming and J lost 2 bases, with 15 bases between them. The CDR3 DNA is TGTGCCAGCAGCGCCCCCAACAGGGTCAACACCGGGGAGCTGTTTTTT. Its translation is CASSAPNRVNTGELFF.

The rearrangement joins TRBV6-1 to TRBJ2-7; 7 positions match TRBD1. Germline V CDR1 and CDR2: MNHNS, SASEGT. J lost 1 base, V lost 7 bases, and 7 bases had no gene match. This CDR3 contains 14 residues. In nucleotides, the CDR3 is TGTGCCAGCATTACGACAGGGCCGTCCTACGAGCAGTACTTC. Translated: CASITTGPSYEQYF.

The V gene is TRBV9, the J gene TRBJ2-2; 7 nucleotides agree with TRBD1. The V segment lost 4 bases and the J segment 5 bases; nucleotides outside the gene matches: 8. Germline V lookup: CDR1 SGDLS, CDR2 YYNGEE. CDR3 length: 15 residues. The CDR3 spells CASSLIGGGTGELFF. The CDR3 coding sequence is TGTGCCAGCAGCCTTATAGGGGGCGGAACCGGGGAGCTGTTTTTT.

CDR3 sequence (DNA): TGTGCCAGCAGCCCTAGGACAGGGAACTCCTACGAGCAGTACTTC. Translation gives CASSPRTGNSYEQYF. The chain couples TRBV7-6 to TRBJ2-7; 8 bases line up with TRBD1. The CDR3 sequence is 15 residues long. Looked up from germline, CDR1 is SGHVS and CDR2 is FNYEAQ. The trim removed 5 bases at V and 0 bases at J, leaving 6 bases unmatched.

The chain employs TRBV30 and TRBJ2-7; D is perhaps TRBD1 (5 bases). Trimming left V 4 bases short and J 3 bases short, with 16 bases between. The germline CDR1 and CDR2 sequences are GTSNPN and SVGIG (reference sequence). The CDR3 is 14 residues long. The CDR3 sequence is CAWTPRGLGYEQYF. Written as DNA, the CDR3 is TGTGCCTGGACCCCTAGGGGCCTGGGCTACGAGCAGTACTTC.

This chain links TRBV29-1 with TRBJ2-7; 9 nucleotides line up with TRBD2. The CDR3 covers 15 residues. Germline V gives CDR1 SQVTM, CDR2 ANQGSEA. The ends lost 4 bases at V and 6 bases at J; junction bases unmatched: 13. The CDR3 reads CSVGSSGSPFGEQYF. CDR3 nucleotides: TGCAGCGTTGGGAGTAGCGGGAGTCCTTTTGGCGAGCAGTACTTC.